This TCR beta chain came from a study of T-cell reconstitution after alpha-beta-depleted transplantation in children. Study-wide results and limits: Surviving recipient T cells and thymic progenitors underlay high day-60 TCRbeta diversity in some patients. Two months or so post-transplant, alpha-beta T cells reportedly derived from several hundred expanded graft clones.

Unique molecular identifiers were used in preparing the TCRbeta library. TCRdb re-called the PCR reads through MiXCR, storing one row per CDR3 protein. The data contain around 600,000 distinct CDR3 sequences, roughly 24% of them singletons. Looked up from germline, CDR1 is SGHRS and CDR2 is YFSETQ. The junction had 19 bases not matched to a gene; V was cut back by 1 base and J by 6 bases. The CDR3 runs to 20 residues. In this sample, this clonotype turned up a few times. The antigen is unknown. The chain recombines TRBV5-1 with TRBJ2-4, with 10 nucleotides matching TRBD1. Here the sequenced sample was PBMCs, mostly from graft donor cells, taken 360 days after TCRalphabeta/CD19-depleted stem cell transplant. The receptor was derived from a boy younger than two who had a stem cell transplant for acute myeloid leukemia, so the T cells may come from the graft donor. CDR3 DNA sequence: TGCGCCAGCAGCTTGTCGTTCCTGAGGGCCGGGACAGGGGTCAGAAACATTCAGTACTTC. Translation: CASSLSFLRAGTGVRNIQYF. Filled out from reference TRBV5-1 and TRBJ2-4, the complete variable domain reads KAGVTQTPRYLIKTRGQQVTLSCSPISGHRSVSWYQQTPGQGLQFLFEYFSETQRNKGNFPGRFSGRQFSNSRSEMNVSTLELGDSALYLCASSLSFLRAGTGVRNIQYFGAGTRLSVL.